This TCR beta chain was identified during a study of blood T cells in healthy people across ages. Study in general: When template switching was applied, about one barcoded beta molecule was captured per two T cells.

Combining a sample-barcoded 5' primer with a J-beta primer mix, a second PCR ran for roughly 6 to 12 cycles. MiXCR, applied by TCRdb to the 5' RACE reads, yields one record per CDR3 protein. The repertoire holds roughly 860,000 distinct CDR3 sequences, with 60% to 80% as singletons. The sequenced sample consisted of blood. This TCR was recovered from a man in his thirties or forties in good health.

The CDR3 loop is CSAKGGYEQYF. Written as DNA, the CDR3 is TGCAGTGCTAAGGGTGGTTACGAGCAGTACTTC. The chain carries TRBV20-1 and TRBJ2-1; D unclear. The J call may be wrong; the DNA end is better matched by TRBJ2-7. The CDR3 is 11 amino acids. CDR1 and CDR2 from the germline V gene are DFQATT and SNEGSKA (reference sequence).